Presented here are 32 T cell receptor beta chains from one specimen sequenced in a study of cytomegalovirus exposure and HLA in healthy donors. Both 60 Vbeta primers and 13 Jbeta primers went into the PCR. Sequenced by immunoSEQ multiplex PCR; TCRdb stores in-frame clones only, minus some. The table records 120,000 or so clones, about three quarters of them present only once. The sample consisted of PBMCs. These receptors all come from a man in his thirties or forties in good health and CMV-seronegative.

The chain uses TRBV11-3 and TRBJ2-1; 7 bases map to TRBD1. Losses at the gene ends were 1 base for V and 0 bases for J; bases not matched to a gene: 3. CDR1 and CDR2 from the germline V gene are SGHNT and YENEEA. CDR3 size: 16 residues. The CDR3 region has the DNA TGTGCCAGCAGCTTAGCGACAGGGTACTCCTACAATGAGCAGTTCTTC. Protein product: CASSLATGYSYNEQFF. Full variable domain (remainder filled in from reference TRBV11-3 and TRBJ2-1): EAGVVQSPRYKIIEKKQPVAFWCNPISGHNTLYWYLQNLGQGPELLIRYENEEAVDDSQLPKDRFSAERLKGVDSTLKIQPAELGDSAVYLCASSLATGYSYNEQFFGPGTRLTVL.

This CDR3 reads CASSSPQGAAGANVLTF. Written as DNA, the CDR3 is TGTGCCAGCAGCTCCCCGCAGGGGGCAGCTGGGGCCAACGTCCTGACTTTC. The chain employs TRBV7-8 and TRBJ2-6, with 8 bases matching TRBD1. The CDR3 extends over 17 amino acids. The V segment lost 4 bases and the J segment 2 bases; nucleotides outside the gene matches: 7. Germline CDR1 SGHVS, CDR2 FQNEAQ.

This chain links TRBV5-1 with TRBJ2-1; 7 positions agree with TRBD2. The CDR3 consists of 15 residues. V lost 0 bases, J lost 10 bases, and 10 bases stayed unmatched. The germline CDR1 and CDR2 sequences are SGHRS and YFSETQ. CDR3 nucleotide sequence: TGCGCCAGCAGCTTGGTGCTAGCGGTGGGATCAGAGCAGTTCTTC. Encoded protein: CASSLVLAVGSEQFF.

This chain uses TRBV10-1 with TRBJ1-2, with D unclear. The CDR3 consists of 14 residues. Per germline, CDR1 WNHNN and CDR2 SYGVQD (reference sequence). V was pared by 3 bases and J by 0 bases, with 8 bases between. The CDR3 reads CASSDAGANYGYTF. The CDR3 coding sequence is TGCGCCAGCAGTGATGCAGGTGCTAACTATGGCTACACCTTC.

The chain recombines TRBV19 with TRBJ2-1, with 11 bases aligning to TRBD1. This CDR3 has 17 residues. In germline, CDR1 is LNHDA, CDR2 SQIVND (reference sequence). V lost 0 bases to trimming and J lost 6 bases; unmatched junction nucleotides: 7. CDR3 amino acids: CASSIDLLGQGVNEQFF. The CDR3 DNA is TGTGCCAGTAGTATAGATCTATTGGGACAGGGGGTCAATGAGCAGTTCTTC. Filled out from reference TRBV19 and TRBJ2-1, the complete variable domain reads DGGITQSPKYLFRKEGQNVTLSCEQNLNHDAMYWYRQDPGQGLRLIYYSQIVNDFQKGDIAEGYSVSREKKESFPLTVTSAQKNPTAFYLCASSIDLLGQGVNEQFFGPGTRLTVL.

CDR3 sequence reads: CASSVAGTGGQETQYF. CDR3 bases: TGTGCCAGCAGCGTAGCTGGGACAGGGGGTCAAGAGACCCAGTACTTC. V usage is TRBV9 and J usage is TRBJ2-5; 11 bases are a match to TRBD1. Germline assignment: CDR1 SGDLS and CDR2 YYNGEE. V shed 0 bases, J shed 2 bases, and the junction held 3 bases outside the gene matches. This CDR3 has 16 residues.

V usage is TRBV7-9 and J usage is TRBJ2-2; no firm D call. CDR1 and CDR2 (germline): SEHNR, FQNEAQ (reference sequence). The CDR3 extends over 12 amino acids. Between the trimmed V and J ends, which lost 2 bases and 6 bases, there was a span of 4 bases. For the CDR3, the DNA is TGTGCCAGCAGCTTATCTCCCGGGGAGCTGTTTTTT. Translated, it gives CASSLSPGELFF.

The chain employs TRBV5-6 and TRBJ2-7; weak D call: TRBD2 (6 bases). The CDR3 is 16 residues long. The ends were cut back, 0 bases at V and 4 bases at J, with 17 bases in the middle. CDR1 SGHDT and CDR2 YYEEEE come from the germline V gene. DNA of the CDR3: TGTGCCAGCAGCTTGGGTGTTCGGGACTGGATGTACGAGCAGTACTTC. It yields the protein CASSLGVRDWMYEQYF.

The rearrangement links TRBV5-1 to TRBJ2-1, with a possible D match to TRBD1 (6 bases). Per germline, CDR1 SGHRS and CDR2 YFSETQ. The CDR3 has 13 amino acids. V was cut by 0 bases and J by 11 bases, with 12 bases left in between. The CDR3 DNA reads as TGCGCCAGCAGCTTGGAGGGGACACAAAAGCAGTTCTTC. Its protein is CASSLEGTQKQFF.

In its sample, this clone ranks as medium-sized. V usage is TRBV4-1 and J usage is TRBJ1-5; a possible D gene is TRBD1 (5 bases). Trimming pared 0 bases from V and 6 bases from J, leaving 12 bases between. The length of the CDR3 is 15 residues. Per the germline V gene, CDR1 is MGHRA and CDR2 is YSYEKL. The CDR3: CASSQDGGLSQPQHF. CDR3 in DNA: TGCGCCAGCAGCCAAGATGGGGGACTTAGTCAGCCCCAGCATTTT.

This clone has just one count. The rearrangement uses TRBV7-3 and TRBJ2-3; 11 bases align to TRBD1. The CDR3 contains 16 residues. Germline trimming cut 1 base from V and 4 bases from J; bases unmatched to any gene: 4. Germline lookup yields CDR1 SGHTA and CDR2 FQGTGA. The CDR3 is CASSLRDRGWSDTQYF. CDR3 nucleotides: TGTGCCAGCAGCTTAAGGGACAGGGGGTGGTCAGATACGCAGTATTTT. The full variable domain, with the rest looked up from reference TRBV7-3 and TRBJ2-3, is GAGVSQTPSNKVTEKGKYVELRCDPISGHTALYWYRQSLGQGPEFLIYFQGTGAADDSGLPNDRFFAVRPEGSVSTLKIQRTERGDSAVYLCASSLRDRGWSDTQYFGPGTRLTVL.

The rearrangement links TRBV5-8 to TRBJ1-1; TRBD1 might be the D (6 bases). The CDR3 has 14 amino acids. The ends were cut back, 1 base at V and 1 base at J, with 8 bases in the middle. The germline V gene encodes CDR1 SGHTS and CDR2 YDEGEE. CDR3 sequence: CASSLNRANTEAFF. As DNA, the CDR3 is TGTGCCAGCAGCTTGAACAGGGCGAACACTGAAGCTTTCTTT. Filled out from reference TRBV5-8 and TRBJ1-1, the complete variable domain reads EAGVTQSPTHLIKTRGQQATLRCSPISGHTSVYWYQQALGLGLQFLLWYDEGEERNRGNFPPRFSGRQFPNYSSELNVNALELEDSALYLCASSLNRANTEAFFGQGTRLTVV.

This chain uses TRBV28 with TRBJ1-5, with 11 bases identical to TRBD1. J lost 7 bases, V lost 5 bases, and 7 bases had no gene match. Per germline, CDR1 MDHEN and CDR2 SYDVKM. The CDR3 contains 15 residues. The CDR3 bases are TGTGCCAGCAGTCCCAGGACAGGGGGCGGACAGCCCCAGCATTTT. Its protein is CASSPRTGGGQPQHF.

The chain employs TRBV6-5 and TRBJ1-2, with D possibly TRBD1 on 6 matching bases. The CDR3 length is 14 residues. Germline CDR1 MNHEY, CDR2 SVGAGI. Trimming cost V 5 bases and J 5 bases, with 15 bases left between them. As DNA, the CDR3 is TGTGCCAGCAGTCTCTCCGGACAGCCGTATGGCTACACCTTC. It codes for CASSLSGQPYGYTF.

In DNA, the CDR3 is TGTGCCATCAGGCAGACAGCCTCCTACGAGCAGTACTTC. Its protein is CAIRQTASYEQYF. This sequence joins TRBV10-3 and TRBJ2-7; D perhaps matches TRBD1 (5 bases). The germline V gene has CDR1 ENHRY and CDR2 SYGVKD. With 6 bases removed from V and 0 bases from J, the gap between germline ends came to 9 bases. CDR3 length: 13 residues.

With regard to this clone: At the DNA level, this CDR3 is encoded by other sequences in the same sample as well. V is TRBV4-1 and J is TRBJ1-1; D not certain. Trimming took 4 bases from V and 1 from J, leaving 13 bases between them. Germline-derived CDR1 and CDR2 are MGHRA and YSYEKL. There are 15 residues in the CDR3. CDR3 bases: TGCGCCAGCAGCCGTTTAGCTAGAGGGAACACTGAAGCTTTCTTT. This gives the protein CASSRLARGNTEAFF.

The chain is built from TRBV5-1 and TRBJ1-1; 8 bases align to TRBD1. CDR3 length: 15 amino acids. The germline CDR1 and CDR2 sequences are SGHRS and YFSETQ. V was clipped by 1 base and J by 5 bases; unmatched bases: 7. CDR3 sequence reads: CASSLLIRTGTEAFF. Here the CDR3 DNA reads TGCGCCAGCAGCTTGCTGATACGGACAGGGACTGAAGCTTTCTTT.

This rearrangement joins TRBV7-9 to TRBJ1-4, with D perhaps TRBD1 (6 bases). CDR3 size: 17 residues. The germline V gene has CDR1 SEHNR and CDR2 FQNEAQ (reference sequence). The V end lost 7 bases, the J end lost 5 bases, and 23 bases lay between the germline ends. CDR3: CASTILGLGHENEKLFF. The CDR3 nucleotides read TGTGCCAGCACCATCTTGGGGCTGGGACATGAGAATGAAAAACTGTTTTTT. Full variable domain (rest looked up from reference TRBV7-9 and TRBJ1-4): DTGVSQNPRHKITKRGQNVTFRCDPISEHNRLYWYRQTLGQGPEFLTYFQNEAQLEKSRLLSDRFSAERPKGSFSTLEIQRTEQGDSAMYLCASTILGLGHENEKLFFGSGTQLSVL.

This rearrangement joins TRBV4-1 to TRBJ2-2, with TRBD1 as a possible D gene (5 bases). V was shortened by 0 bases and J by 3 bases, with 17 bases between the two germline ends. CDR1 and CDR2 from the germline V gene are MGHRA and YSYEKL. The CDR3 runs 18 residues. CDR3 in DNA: TGCGCCAGCAGCCAAGATCTCCATGCAGGGCATGACACCGGGGAGCTGTTTTTT. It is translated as CASSQDLHAGHDTGELFF.

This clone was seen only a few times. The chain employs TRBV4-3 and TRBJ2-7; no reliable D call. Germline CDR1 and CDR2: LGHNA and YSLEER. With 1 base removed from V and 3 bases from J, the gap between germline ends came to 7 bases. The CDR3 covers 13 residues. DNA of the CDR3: TGCGCCAGCAGCCAAGCAAAAAACTACGAGCAGTACTTC. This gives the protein CASSQAKNYEQYF.

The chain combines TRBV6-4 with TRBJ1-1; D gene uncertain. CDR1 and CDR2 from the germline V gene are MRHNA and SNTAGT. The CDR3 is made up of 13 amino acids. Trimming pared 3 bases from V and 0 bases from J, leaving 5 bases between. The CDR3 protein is CASSENMNTEAFF. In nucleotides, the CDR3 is TGTGCCAGCAGTGAAAATATGAACACTGAAGCTTTCTTT.

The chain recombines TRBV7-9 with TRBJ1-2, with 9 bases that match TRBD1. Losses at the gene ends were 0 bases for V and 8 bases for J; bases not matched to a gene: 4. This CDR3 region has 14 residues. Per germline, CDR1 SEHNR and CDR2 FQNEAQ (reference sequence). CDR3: CASSLAGQGHGYTF. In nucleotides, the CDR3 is TGTGCCAGCAGCTTAGCGGGACAGGGTCACGGCTACACCTTC.

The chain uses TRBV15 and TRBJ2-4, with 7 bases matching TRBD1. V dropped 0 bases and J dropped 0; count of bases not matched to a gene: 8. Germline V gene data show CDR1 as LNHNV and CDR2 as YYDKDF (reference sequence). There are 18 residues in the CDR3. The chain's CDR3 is CATSRDRTGGLAKNIQYF. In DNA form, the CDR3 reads TGTGCCACCAGCAGAGACCGGACAGGTGGACTAGCCAAAAACATTCAGTACTTC.

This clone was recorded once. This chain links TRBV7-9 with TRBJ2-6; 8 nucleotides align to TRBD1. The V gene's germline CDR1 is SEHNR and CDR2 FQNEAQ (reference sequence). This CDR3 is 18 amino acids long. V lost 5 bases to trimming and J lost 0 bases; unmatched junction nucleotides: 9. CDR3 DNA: TGTGCCAGCAGCGCTATACAGGGGGGATCCTCTGGGGCCAACGTCCTGACTTTC. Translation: CASSAIQGGSSGANVLTF.

The DNA for the CDR3 is TGTGCCAGCAGTTCACTCCAGGGGGAAACGGATACGCAGTATTTT. It specifies CASSSLQGETDTQYF. The chain links TRBV28 to TRBJ2-3; TRBD1 matches at 7 bases. This CDR3 has 15 amino acids. The junction had 10 bases not matched to a gene; V was cut back by 4 bases and J by 6 bases. Per germline, CDR1 MDHEN and CDR2 SYDVKM.

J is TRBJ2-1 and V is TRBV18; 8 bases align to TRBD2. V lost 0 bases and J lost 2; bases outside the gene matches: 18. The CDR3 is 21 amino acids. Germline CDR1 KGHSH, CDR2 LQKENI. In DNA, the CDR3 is TGTGCCAGCTCACCACCGAGAGAGCGGGAGTCCCCATCGAGCGCCTACAATGAGCAGTTCTTC. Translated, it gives CASSPPRERESPSSAYNEQFF.

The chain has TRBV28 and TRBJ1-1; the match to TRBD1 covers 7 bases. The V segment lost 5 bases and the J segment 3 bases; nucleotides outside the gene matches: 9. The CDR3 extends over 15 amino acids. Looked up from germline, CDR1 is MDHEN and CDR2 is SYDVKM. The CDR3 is CASSPFQGVYTEAFF. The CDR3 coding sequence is TGTGCCAGCAGTCCCTTTCAGGGGGTATACACTGAAGCTTTCTTT.

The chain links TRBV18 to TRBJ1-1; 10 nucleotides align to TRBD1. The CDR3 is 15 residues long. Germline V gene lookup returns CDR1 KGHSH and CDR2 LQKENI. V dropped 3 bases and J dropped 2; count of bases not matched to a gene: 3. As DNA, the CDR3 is TGTGCCAGCTCACCGACAGGGGGCATTAACACTGAAGCTTTCTTT. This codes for CASSPTGGINTEAFF.

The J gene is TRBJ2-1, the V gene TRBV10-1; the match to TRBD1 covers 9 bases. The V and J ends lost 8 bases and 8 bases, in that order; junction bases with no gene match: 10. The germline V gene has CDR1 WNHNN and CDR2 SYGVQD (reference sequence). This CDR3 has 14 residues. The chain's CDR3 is CASQRDRVMDEQFF. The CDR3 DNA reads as TGCGCCAGCCAGCGGGACAGGGTAATGGATGAGCAGTTCTTC.

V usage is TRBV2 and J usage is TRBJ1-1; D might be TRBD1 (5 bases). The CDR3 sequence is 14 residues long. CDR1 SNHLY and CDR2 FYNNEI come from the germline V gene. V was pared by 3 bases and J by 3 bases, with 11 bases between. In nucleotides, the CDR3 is TGTGCCAGCAGTGAGAGTCTACAGGACACTGAAGCTTTCTTT. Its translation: CASSESLQDTEAFF.

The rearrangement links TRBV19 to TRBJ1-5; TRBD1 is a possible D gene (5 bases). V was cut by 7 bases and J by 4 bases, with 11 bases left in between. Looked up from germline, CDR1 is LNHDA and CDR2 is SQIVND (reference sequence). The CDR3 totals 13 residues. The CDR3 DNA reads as TGTGCCAGTACTTGGGGCTCTAATCAGCCCCAGCATTTT. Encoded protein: CASTWGSNQPQHF.

CDR3 protein: CAISEGTQGNTIYF. Written as DNA, the CDR3 is TGTGCCATCAGTGAAGGGACACAAGGAAACACCATATATTTT. The V and J genes are TRBV10-3 and TRBJ1-3; TRBD1 is a possible D gene (6 bases). V was shortened by 3 bases and J by 4 bases, with 10 bases between the two germline ends. This CDR3 has 14 amino acids. From germline, CDR1 is ENHRY and CDR2 SYGVKD.